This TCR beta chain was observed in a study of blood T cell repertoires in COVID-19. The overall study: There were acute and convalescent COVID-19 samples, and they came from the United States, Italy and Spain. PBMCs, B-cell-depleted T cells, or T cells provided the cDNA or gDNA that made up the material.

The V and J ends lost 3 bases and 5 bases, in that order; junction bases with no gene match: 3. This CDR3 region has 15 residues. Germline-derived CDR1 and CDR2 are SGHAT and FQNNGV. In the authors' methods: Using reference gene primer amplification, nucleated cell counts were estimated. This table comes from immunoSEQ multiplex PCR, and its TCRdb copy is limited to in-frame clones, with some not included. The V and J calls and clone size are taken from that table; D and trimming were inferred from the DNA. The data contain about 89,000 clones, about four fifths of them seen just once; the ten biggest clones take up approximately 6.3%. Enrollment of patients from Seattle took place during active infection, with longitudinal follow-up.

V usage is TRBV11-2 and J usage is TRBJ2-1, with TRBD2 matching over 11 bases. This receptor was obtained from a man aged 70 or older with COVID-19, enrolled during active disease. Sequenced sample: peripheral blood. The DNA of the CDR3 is TGTGCCAGCAGCTTTGGGACTAGCGGCCACAATGAGCAGTTCTTC. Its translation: CASSFGTSGHNEQFF.